The source of this T cell receptor (beta chain) is a study of low-dose radiotherapy and immunotherapy resistance in tumors. Across the study: Across 26 weeks, 13 Gy in total went to Cohort 2, delivered as 1 Gy per fraction every two weeks. Intravenous ipilimumab 1 mg/kg every six weeks was given with nivolumab 240 mg every two weeks.

The V segment lost 3 bases and the J segment 6 bases; nucleotides outside the gene matches: 9. Germline loops: CDR1 DFQATT, CDR2 SNEGSKA (reference sequence). CDR3 length equals 16 residues. This clonotype was seen at least ten times. The sample's time point: before trial treatment. All eligible patients presented with advanced solid tumors that contained no tumor-infiltrating lymphocytes. First-strand cDNA used TRAV- and TRBV-specific primers, covering alpha and beta chains. A roughly 20-cycle PCR with a constant-region primer and V-primer adapter amplified TCRs. mRNA, after isolation, was amplified by in vitro transcription. In TCRdb, the reads were re-called with MiXCR into one record per CDR3 protein. Of nearly 95,000 distinct CDR3 sequences listed, under 10% are singletons.

The clonotype was recovered from a male donor with prostate cancer. The chain combines TRBV20-1 with TRBJ2-5; 14 bases are shared with TRBD2. The specimen comprised PBMCs, sampled before treatment. The CDR3 reads CSASPGTSGSKQTQYF. The CDR3 DNA sequence: TGCAGTGCTAGTCCAGGGACTAGCGGGAGTAAGCAGACCCAGTACTTC.